The 23 T cell receptor beta chains reported below all come from one sample, sequenced in a study of T cell responses to AZD1222 COVID-19 vaccine. TCRdb's copy holds only in-frame clones and misses some; the assay was immunoSEQ multiplex PCR. The data contain some 120,000 clones, about 90% of them singletons. The sample in question was peripheral blood, obtained on day 0 of AZD1222 vaccination. The origin of the receptors is an adult in good health.

Concerning this clone: Other DNA sequences within the sample encode an identical CDR3. The chain is built from TRBV12-3 or TRBV12-4 and TRBJ1-1; tentatively, D is TRBD1 (5 bases). The CDR3 covers 13 residues. V lost 3 bases, J lost 4 bases, and 9 bases lay in between. For the CDR3, the DNA is TGTGCCAGCAGTTTGGGGGGGAGCACTGAAGCTTTCTTT. Residues: CASSLGGSTEAFF.

The chain carries TRBV9 and TRBJ2-1; a weak D match, TRBD2 (5 bases). V lost 3 bases to trimming and J lost 7 bases, with 11 bases between them. In germline, CDR1 is SGDLS, CDR2 YYNGEE. The CDR3 is made up of 13 amino acids. The CDR3 region has the DNA TGTGCCAGCAGCGCCGAGGGATGGAATGAGCAGTTCTTC. It is translated as CASSAEGWNEQFF.

The chain is built from TRBV3-1 (or the pseudogene TRBV3-2) and TRBJ1-2, with 7 bases that match TRBD1. The CDR3 is 14 amino acids. Germline CDR1 LGHDT, CDR2 YNNKEL (reference sequence). The J segment lost 4 bases and the V segment lost 4 bases, leaving 6 bases of the junction unmatched. CDR3 residues: CASSPGQISYGYTF. The DNA of the CDR3 is TGTGCCAGCAGCCCGGGACAGATATCCTATGGCTACACCTTC.

The rearrangement joins TRBV2 to TRBJ2-6; D is undetermined. V was trimmed by 4 bases and J by 0 bases, leaving 7 bases between them. CDR3 length: 15 amino acids. Germline CDR1 SNHLY, CDR2 FYNNEI. The CDR3 region is CASSAESSGANVLTF. CDR3 DNA sequence: TGTGCCAGCAGTGCTGAAAGCTCTGGGGCCAACGTCCTGACTTTC.

V gene TRBV15 combines with J gene TRBJ1-2; weak D call: TRBD1 (6 bases). Trimming removed 5 bases at V and 8 bases at J, with 18 bases between. The CDR3 contains 14 residues. CDR1 and CDR2 from the germline V gene are LNHNV and YYDKDF (reference sequence). The CDR3 region has the DNA TGTGCCACCAGCGCCCAAAGGGACACTTTAGGCTACACCTTC. Residues: CATSAQRDTLGYTF. Combining the CDR3 with reference TRBV15 and TRBJ1-2 gives the whole variable domain DAMVIQNPRYQVTQFGKPVTLSCSQTLNHNVMYWYQQKSSQAPKLLFHYYDKDFNNEADTPDNFQSRRPNTSFCFLDIRSPGLGDTAMYLCATSAQRDTLGYTFGSGTRLTVV.

The V call is TRBV5-1, the J call TRBJ2-2; D ambiguous. V was clipped by 0 bases and J by 1 base, with 7 bases between them. Germline CDR1 and CDR2: SGHRS and YFSETQ. The CDR3 extends over 15 amino acids. The CDR3 nucleotides read TGCGCCAGCAGCTTGGCGCCAATGAACACCGGGGAGCTGTTTTTT. Residues: CASSLAPMNTGELFF.

The chain has TRBV6-5 and TRBJ1-1; D is ambiguous. The CDR3 totals 12 residues. Germline V CDR1 and CDR2: MNHEY, SVGAGI. The V end was cut by 10 bases, the J end by 6 bases, with 15 bases between. The chain's CDR3 is CATWEGIAEAFF. The DNA for the CDR3 is TGTGCCACCTGGGAGGGTATCGCTGAAGCTTTCTTT.

Only one count was recorded for this clone. The CDR3 is CATSRGRTNGYTF. The DNA for the CDR3 is TGTGCCACCAGCAGAGGAAGGACGAATGGCTACACCTTC. The gene calls are TRBV15 and TRBJ1-2; no clear D. CDR3 length: 13 amino acids. Trimming removed 1 base from V and 6 bases from J, with 9 bases in between. Germline assignment: CDR1 LNHNV and CDR2 YYDKDF (reference sequence). The full variable domain, its missing parts supplied by reference TRBV15 and TRBJ1-2, is DAMVIQNPRYQVTQFGKPVTLSCSQTLNHNVMYWYQQKSSQAPKLLFHYYDKDFNNEADTPDNFQSRRPNTSFCFLDIRSPGLGDTAMYLCATSRGRTNGYTFGSGTRLTVV.

V usage is TRBV12-3 or TRBV12-4 and J usage is TRBJ1-5; a possible D gene is TRBD1 (5 bases). CDR3 length: 13 amino acids. V was clipped by 7 bases and J by 4 bases, with 11 bases between them. CDR3 sequence (DNA): TGTGCCAGCATGGGGCGGGGTAATCAGCCCCAGCATTTT. This translates into CASMGRGNQPQHF.

J is TRBJ1-5 and V is TRBV6-5; weak D call: TRBD1 (5 bases). V lost 0 bases to trimming and J lost 9 bases, with 6 bases between them. The V gene's germline CDR1 is MNHEY and CDR2 SVGAGI. There are 12 residues in the CDR3. The DNA of the CDR3 is TGTGCCAGCAGTTACTCTGGGGGGCCCCAGCATTTT. It encodes CASSYSGGPQHF.

The genes are TRBV28 and TRBJ1-2; D might be TRBD1 (6 bases). V lost 7 bases and J lost 5, with 20 bases in between. Germline loops: CDR1 MDHEN, CDR2 SYDVKM. This CDR3 has 15 residues. CDR3 DNA sequence: TGTGCCAGCAAGGTTACGGGGGGCCTGGGGTATGGCTACACCTTC. Residues: CASKVTGGLGYGYTF.

V gene TRBV5-1 combines with J gene TRBJ2-3; 11 bases align to TRBD2. The CDR3 is 15 residues long. V trimming: 6 bases; J trimming: 4 bases; junction bases outside the gene matches: 7. Germline assignment: CDR1 SGHRS and CDR2 YFSETQ. The CDR3 here is CASKGIAGGSDTQYF. CDR3 coding DNA: TGCGCCAGCAAAGGGATAGCGGGAGGGTCAGATACGCAGTATTTT.

The V call is TRBV9, the J call TRBJ2-2; TRBD1 is a possible D gene (6 bases). This CDR3 comprises 15 residues. Germline loops: CDR1 SGDLS, CDR2 YYNGEE. Trimming removed 4 bases from V and 3 bases from J, with 13 bases in between. The CDR3 DNA reads as TGTGCCAGCAGCCCAATACAGGGATACACCGGGGAGCTGTTTTTT. As protein: CASSPIQGYTGELFF.

The CDR3 DNA reads TGTGCCAGCAGCCAAGAGAGCGGGAGCTCCTACGAGCAGTACTTC. Its translation: CASSQESGSSYEQYF. This rearrangement joins TRBV4-2 to TRBJ2-7; 8 nucleotides align to TRBD2. The CDR3 extends over 15 amino acids. J was trimmed by 0 bases and V by 0 bases; bases with no gene match: 1. Germline CDR1 reads LGHNA; CDR2 reads YNFKEQ.

The rearrangement links TRBV3-1 (or the pseudogene TRBV3-2) to TRBJ2-2, with D hard to call. Germline V gene lookup returns CDR1 LGHDT and CDR2 YNNKEL (reference sequence). This CDR3 region has 13 residues. Deletions cut 10 bases from V and 2 bases from J, with 11 bases between. This CDR3 is CATKTLNTGELFF. CDR3 DNA sequence: TGTGCCACTAAAACTCTTAACACCGGGGAGCTGTTTTTT.

The rearrangement uses TRBV5-1 and TRBJ2-1; weak D call: TRBD1 (6 bases). The CDR3 loop spans 15 amino acids. Per the germline V gene, CDR1 is SGHRS and CDR2 is YFSETQ. V shed 0 bases and J shed 5 bases, with 12 bases lying between them. In nucleotides, the CDR3 is TGCGCCAGCAGCTTGGTTCGACAGGAAGACAATGAGCAGTTCTTC. Protein sequence: CASSLVRQEDNEQFF.

The chain employs TRBV30 and TRBJ1-6; D not resolved. V lost 2 bases to trimming and J lost 3 bases, with 5 bases between them. Germline values: CDR1 GTSNPN, CDR2 SVGIG (reference sequence). This CDR3 contains 13 residues. In nucleotides, the CDR3 is TGTGCCTGGAGTTCCGGCTATAATTCACCCCTCCACTTT. Amino acids: CAWSSGYNSPLHF.

V is TRBV18 and J is TRBJ2-7; TRBD1 matches at 9 bases. The CDR3 loop spans 16 amino acids. CDR1 and CDR2 from the germline V gene are KGHSH and LQKENI. V dropped 6 bases and J dropped 2; count of bases not matched to a gene: 11. CDR3 in amino acids: CASSPDRDRATYEQYF. CDR3 sequence (DNA): TGTGCCAGCTCGCCGGACCGGGACAGGGCAACCTACGAGCAGTACTTC.

The chain carries TRBV6-4 and TRBJ2-7, with 8 bases aligning to TRBD2. Germline V gene lookup returns CDR1 MRHNA and CDR2 SNTAGT. The CDR3 sequence is 16 residues long. V lost 5 bases, J lost 7 bases, and 16 bases stayed unmatched. Here the CDR3 reads CASSPSVAGPLLEQYF. The CDR3 DNA reads as TGTGCCAGCAGTCCTTCAGTAGCGGGGCCCCTTCTGGAGCAGTACTTC.

This rearrangement joins TRBV27 to TRBJ2-3; D gene unclear. Per the germline V gene, CDR1 is MNHEY and CDR2 is SMNVEV (reference sequence). V was clipped by 5 bases and J by 7 bases, with 16 bases between them. This CDR3 has 14 amino acids. CDR3 region: CASSAPPGSHTQYF. The CDR3 nucleotides are TGTGCCAGCAGTGCACCGCCCGGCTCCCATACGCAGTATTTT.

The chain joins TRBV6-6 to TRBJ1-2; tentative D call: TRBD1 (6 bases). CDR3 length: 13 residues. With 6 bases removed from V and 8 bases from J, the gap between germline ends came to 16 bases. Germline V gene sequence: CDR1 MNHNY, CDR2 SVGAGI (reference sequence). CDR3 amino acids: CASRPAGAEGYTF. CDR3 bases: TGTGCCAGCAGACCGGCGGGGGCTGAGGGCTACACCTTC.

The CDR3 region is CASSFGGFVNQPQHF. The CDR3 nucleotides read TGTGCCAGCAGCTTTGGGGGGTTTGTAAATCAGCCCCAGCATTTT. The chain uses TRBV5-6 and TRBJ1-5; D may be TRBD1 (5 bases). Looked up from germline, CDR1 is SGHDT and CDR2 is YYEEEE. V was cut by 2 bases and J by 4 bases, with 13 bases left in between. CDR3 length: 15 amino acids.

V usage is TRBV6-5 and J usage is TRBJ2-7; D is unclear. Germline-derived CDR1 and CDR2 are MNHEY and SVGAGI. V gave up 7 bases and J gave up 3 bases, with 10 bases separating them. This CDR3 is built from 12 residues. In nucleotides, the CDR3 is TGTGCCAGCACCGGAGAGGACTACGAGCAGTACTTC. Its protein product is CASTGEDYEQYF.